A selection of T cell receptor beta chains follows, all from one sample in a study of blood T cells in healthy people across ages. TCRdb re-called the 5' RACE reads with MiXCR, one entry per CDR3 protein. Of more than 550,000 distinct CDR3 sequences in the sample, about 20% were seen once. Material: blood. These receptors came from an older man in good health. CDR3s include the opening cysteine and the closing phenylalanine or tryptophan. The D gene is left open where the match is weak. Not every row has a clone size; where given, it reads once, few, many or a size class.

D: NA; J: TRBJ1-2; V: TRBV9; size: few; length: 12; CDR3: CASSVGQDGYTF; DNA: TGTGCCAGCAGCGTAGGACAGGATGGCTACACCTTC
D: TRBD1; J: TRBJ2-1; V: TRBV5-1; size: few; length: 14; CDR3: CASSTGQPYNEQFF; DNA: TGCGCCAGCAGCACGGGACAGCCCTACAATGAGCAGTTCTTC
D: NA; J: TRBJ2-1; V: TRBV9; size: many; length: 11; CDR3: CASSEYNEQFF; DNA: TGTGCCAGCAGTGAATACAATGAGCAGTTCTTC
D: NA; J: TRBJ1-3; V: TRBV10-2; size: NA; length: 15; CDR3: CASSESNVSGNTIYF; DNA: TGCGCCAGCAGTGAATCTAACGTCTCTGGAAACACCATATATTTT
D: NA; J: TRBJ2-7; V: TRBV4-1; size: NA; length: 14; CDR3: CASSQDIGTYEQYF; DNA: TGCGCCAGCAGCCAAGATATAGGGACGTACGAGCAGTACTTC
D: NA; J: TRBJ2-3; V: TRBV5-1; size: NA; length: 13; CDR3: CASTGTSTDTQYF; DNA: TGCGCCAGTACAGGTACCAGCACAGATACGCAGTATTTT
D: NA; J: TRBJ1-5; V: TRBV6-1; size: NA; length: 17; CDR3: CASSTWTAGNSNQPQHF; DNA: TGTGCCAGCAGTACCTGGACAGCGGGTAATAGCAATCAGCCCCAGCATTTT
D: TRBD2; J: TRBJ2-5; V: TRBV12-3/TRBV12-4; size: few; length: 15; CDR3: CASRPGTRGHGTQYF; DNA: TGTGCCAGCAGGCCCGGGACTAGGGGACACGGGACCCAGTACTTC
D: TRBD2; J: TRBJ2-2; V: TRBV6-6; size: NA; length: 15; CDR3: CASTQPGGRTGELFF; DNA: TGTGCCAGCACCCAACCGGGGGGGAGGACCGGGGAGCTGTTTTTT
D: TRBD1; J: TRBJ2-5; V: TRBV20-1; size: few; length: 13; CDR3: CSAPGQDQETQYF; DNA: TGCAGTGCCCCCGGACAGGACCAAGAGACCCAGTACTTC
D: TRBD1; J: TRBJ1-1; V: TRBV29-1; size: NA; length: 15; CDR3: CSVGYRGERDTEAFF; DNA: TGCAGCGTTGGGTACAGGGGAGAGAGGGATACTGAAGCTTTCTTT
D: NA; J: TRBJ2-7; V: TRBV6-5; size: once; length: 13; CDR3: CATGGRGASEQYF; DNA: TGTGCCACCGGGGGAAGGGGAGCTTCCGAGCAGTACTTC
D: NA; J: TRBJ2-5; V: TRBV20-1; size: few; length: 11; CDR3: CSATPGETQYF; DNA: TGCAGTGCTACCCCCGGGGAGACCCAGTACTTC
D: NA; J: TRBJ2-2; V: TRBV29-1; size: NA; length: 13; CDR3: CSVVQQNTGELFF; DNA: TGCAGCGTTGTTCAACAGAACACCGGGGAGCTGTTTTTT
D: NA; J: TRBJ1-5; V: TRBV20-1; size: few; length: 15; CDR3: CSAELALYSNQPQHF; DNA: TGCAGTGCTGAGTTGGCCTTATATAGCAATCAGCCCCAGCATTTT
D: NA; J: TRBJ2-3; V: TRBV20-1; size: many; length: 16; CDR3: CSAWALGGSGTDTQYF; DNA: TGCAGTGCTTGGGCGTTAGGAGGGAGTGGCACAGATACGCAGTATTTT
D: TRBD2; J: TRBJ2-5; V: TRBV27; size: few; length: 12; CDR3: CASAHSGYRKFF; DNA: TGTGCCAGCGCACATAGCGGGTACCGTAAGTTCTTC
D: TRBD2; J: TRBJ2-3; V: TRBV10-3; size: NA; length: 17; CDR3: CAISEQAGGSSTDTQYF; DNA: TGTGCCATCAGTGAACAAGCGGGGGGTTCGAGCACAGATACGCAGTATTTT
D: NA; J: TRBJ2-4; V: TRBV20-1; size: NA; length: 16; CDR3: CSAPTALFVAKNIQYF; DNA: TGCAGTGCCCCGACCGCCCTCTTTGTAGCCAAAAACATTCAGTACTTC
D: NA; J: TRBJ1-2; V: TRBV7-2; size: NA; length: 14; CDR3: CASSYPGSLDGYTF; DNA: TGTGCCAGCAGCTACCCGGGGAGCCTTGATGGCTACACCTTC